These 24 T cell receptor beta chains originate from one sample sequenced in a study of monozygotic twins with inflammatory bowel disease (dated by TCRdb to between 2018 and 2021). The library was built by means of 5' RACE. Instrument on record: Illumina HiSeq 2500. TCRdb reprocessed the raw reads; every CDR3 protein sequence is a single record, and DNA is not supplied. The sample table records a few hundred thousand distinct CDR3 sequences. The ten largest clones take up 2.6% of the sample. What was sequenced was blood. The receptors derive from a human donor with ulcerative colitis or Crohn's disease, or a healthy co-twin of an affected twin (not recorded which).

This chain's CDR3 is CSSGPINYAGELFF. The gene calls are TRBV5-6 and TRBJ2-2. This CDR3 spans 14 amino acids. Germline V gene data show CDR1 as SGHDT and CDR2 as YYEEEE.

V is TRBV4-1 and J is TRBJ2-5; TCRdb gives TRBD1 as the D gene, but with no DNA this cannot be confirmed. This CDR3 is 17 amino acids long. Per the germline V gene, CDR1 is MGHRA and CDR2 is YSYEKL. CDR3 residues: CASSQDSPGQAQETQYF.

V gene TRBV19 combines with J gene TRBJ2-3; TCRdb's D call, TRBD1, is unchecked because there is no DNA. The CDR3 loop spans 16 amino acids. The V gene's germline CDR1 is LNHDA and CDR2 SQIVND (reference sequence). The CDR3 here is CASSMLRQGPTDTQYF.

The chain couples TRBV7-9 to TRBJ1-4. Germline assignment: CDR1 SEHNR and CDR2 FQNEAQ (reference sequence). This CDR3 is 11 amino acids long. The CDR3 spells CASSEIGPLFF.

The chain joins TRBV7-9 to TRBJ2-5; TCRdb indicates TRBD1, and absent DNA this call remains unverified. The CDR3 is made up of 15 amino acids. Germline values: CDR1 SEHNR, CDR2 FQNEAQ (reference sequence). The CDR3 sequence: CASSLGQEVQETQYF. Combining the CDR3 with reference TRBV7-9 and TRBJ2-5 gives the whole variable domain DTGVSQNPRHKITKRGQNVTFRCDPISEHNRLYWYRQTLGQGPEFLTYFQNEAQLEKSRLLSDRFSAERPKGSFSTLEIQRTEQGDSAMYLCASSLGQEVQETQYFGPGTRLLVL.

The V and J genes are TRBV7-2 and TRBJ2-3; the TCRdb D gene call, TRBD2, has no DNA to confirm it. There are 16 residues in the CDR3. CDR1 is SGHTA, CDR2 FQGNSA, per germline. The CDR3 sequence is CASSPPGLGNTDTQYF.

The chain couples TRBV25-1 to TRBJ1-1; the TCRdb D gene call, TRBD1, has no DNA to confirm it. The CDR3 length is 14 residues. CDR1 and CDR2 (germline): MGHDK, SYGVNS. CDR3 residues: CASTPHGGNTEAFF.

CDR3 in amino acids: CASSLATSGGWFYNEQFF. The chain links TRBV7-2 to TRBJ2-1; the TRBD2 assignment by TCRdb is unverifiable without DNA. Germline values: CDR1 SGHTA, CDR2 FQGNSA. The CDR3 consists of 18 residues.

The J gene is TRBJ1-4, the V gene TRBV29-1. From germline, CDR1 is SQVTM and CDR2 ANQGSEA. CDR3 length: 15 residues. The CDR3 is CSVEDGGLGDEKLFF.

The J gene is TRBJ2-1, the V gene TRBV29-1; TCRdb's D call of TRBD1 is untestable without DNA. This CDR3 is built from 15 residues. CDR1 and CDR2 from the germline V gene are SQVTM and ANQGSEA. CDR3 protein: CSLYGAAETYNEQFF.

V is TRBV12-3 or TRBV12-4 and J is TRBJ2-7; TCRdb calls TRBD1, which cannot be checked without DNA. This CDR3 has 17 amino acids. CDR3: CASSLGIRQIPDGEQYF.

This sequence joins TRBV4-1 and TRBJ2-7; the D call from TCRdb, TRBD1, cannot be confirmed without DNA. The germline CDR1 and CDR2 sequences are MGHRA and YSYEKL. The CDR3 sequence is 17 residues long. The CDR3: CASSQDRGNRGAYEQYF.

The V call is TRBV12-3 or TRBV12-4, the J call TRBJ2-7; absent DNA, TCRdb's TRBD1 call cannot be checked. The CDR3 length is 14 residues. Here the CDR3 reads CASSPPGKDYEQYF.

This chain links TRBV5-1 with TRBJ2-5; the TRBD1 assignment by TCRdb is unverifiable without DNA. The CDR3 is 14 residues long. Germline V gives CDR1 SGHRS, CDR2 YFSETQ. The CDR3 sequence is CASSPGGRTETQYF.

This chain joins TRBV7-3 and TRBJ2-1; TCRdb's D gene call, TRBD1, goes unchecked for lack of DNA. Germline V gene sequence: CDR1 SGHTA, CDR2 FQGTGA. This CDR3 is built from 16 residues. CDR3 sequence: CASSLGGGRSYNEQFF.

The chain combines TRBV20-1 with TRBJ2-6. Germline V gives CDR1 DFQATT, CDR2 SNEGSKA (reference sequence). CDR3 size: 17 residues. CDR3 sequence reads: CSARDLRLSSGANVLTF.

The chain has TRBV30 and TRBJ2-4; TCRdb's D gene call, TRBD1, goes unchecked for lack of DNA. This CDR3 comprises 14 residues. Germline CDR1 and CDR2: GTSNPN and SVGIG (reference sequence). CDR3 residues: CAWSLGTGTNIQYF.

The CDR3 here is CSASPLMNYNEQFF. The V call is TRBV20-1, the J call TRBJ2-1; TCRdb's assignment of TRBD1 cannot be checked, as there is no DNA. From germline, CDR1 is DFQATT and CDR2 SNEGSKA (reference sequence). The CDR3 spans 14 residues.

The genes are TRBV12-3 or TRBV12-4 and TRBJ2-3; TCRdb outputs TRBD2, but without DNA this stays unchecked. The CDR3 length is 15 residues. The CDR3 sequence: CASSFPSGGPDTQYF.

This chain links TRBV4-2 with TRBJ2-1; the D gene TCRdb calls, TRBD2, cannot be checked with no DNA. This CDR3 spans 19 amino acids. Germline V gene lookup returns CDR1 LGHNA and CDR2 YNFKEQ. The CDR3: CASSPLLLTRDSTYNEQFF.

The chain recombines TRBV5-1 with TRBJ2-2; the TCRdb D gene call, TRBD1, has no DNA to confirm it. Germline assignment: CDR1 SGHRS and CDR2 YFSETQ. This CDR3 spans 17 amino acids. The CDR3 sequence: CASSLGASGANTGELFF.

This CDR3 reads CASSPPQGFVGTEAFF. The rearrangement links TRBV7-6 to TRBJ1-1; TCRdb's D call, TRBD1, is unchecked because there is no DNA. This CDR3 has 16 residues. Germline CDR1 reads SGHVS; CDR2 reads FNYEAQ.

The genes are TRBV20-1 and TRBJ2-5; TCRdb names TRBD2, which stays unverified in the absence of DNA. The CDR3 has 16 residues. Germline V gene lookup returns CDR1 DFQATT and CDR2 SNEGSKA (reference sequence). CDR3 region: CSARDWGTRQMETQYF.

The genes are TRBV3-1 and TRBJ1-1; there is no DNA to check the TCRdb D call of TRBD1. The germline V gene has CDR1 LGHDT and CDR2 YNNKEL (reference sequence). The CDR3 covers 14 residues. This chain's CDR3 is CASSPFRGGTEAFF.